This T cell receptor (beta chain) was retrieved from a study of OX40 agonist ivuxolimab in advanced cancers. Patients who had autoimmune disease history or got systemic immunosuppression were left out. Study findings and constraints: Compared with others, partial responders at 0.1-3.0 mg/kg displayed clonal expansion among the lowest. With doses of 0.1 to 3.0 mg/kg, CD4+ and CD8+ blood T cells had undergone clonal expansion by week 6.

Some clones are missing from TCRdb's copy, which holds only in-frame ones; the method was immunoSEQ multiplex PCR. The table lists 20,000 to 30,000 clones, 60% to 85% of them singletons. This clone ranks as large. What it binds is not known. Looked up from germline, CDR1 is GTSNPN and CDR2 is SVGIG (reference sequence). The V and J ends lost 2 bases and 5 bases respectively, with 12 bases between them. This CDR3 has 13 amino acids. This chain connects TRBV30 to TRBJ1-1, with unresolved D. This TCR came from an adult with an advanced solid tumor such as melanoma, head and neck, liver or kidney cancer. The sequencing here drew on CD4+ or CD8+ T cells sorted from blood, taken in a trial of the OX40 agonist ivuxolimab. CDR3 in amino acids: CAWSPTGRTEAFF. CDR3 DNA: TGTGCCTGGAGTCCGACCGGGAGGACTGAAGCTTTCTTT.